This T cell receptor beta chain comes out of a study of blood T cells in healthy people across ages. Primed by a sample-barcoded 5' primer and a J-beta primer mix, a second PCR proceeded for about 7 to 12 cycles. TCRdb recomputed calls from the 5' RACE reads with MiXCR, one row per CDR3 protein. The sample yields about 640,000 distinct CDR3 sequences, about 30% seen once. The sample was blood. The TCR sequence derives from a woman at least 80 years old in good health.

The chain's CDR3 is CAGTYSYEQYF. CDR3 DNA sequence: TGTGCCGGGACATACTCCTACGAGCAGTACTTC. This chain uses TRBV27 with TRBJ2-7; perhaps TRBD1 as D (6 bases). V was pared by 11 bases and J by 0 bases, with 8 bases between. Germline CDR1 reads MNHEY; CDR2 reads SMNVEV (reference sequence). This CDR3 is built from 11 residues.